This T cell receptor (beta chain) was retrieved from a study of radiotherapy plus CTLA-4 blockade in lung cancer. Sequencing was performed with immunoSEQ multiplex PCR; in TCRdb, only in-frame clones are kept and a portion is missing. The sample contains 30,000 to 40,000 clones, roughly 70% of which appear only once. The CDR3 loop spans 14 amino acids. Trimming stripped 0 bases from V and 2 bases from J, with 9 bases between. Germline values: CDR1 SGHRS, CDR2 YFSETQ. By share, this clone ranks as large. This same CDR3 is encoded by further DNA sequences in the sample. The specimen comprised peripheral blood, sampled from a patient treated with radiotherapy plus ipilimumab. V is TRBV5-1 and J is TRBJ2-7; D gene unclear. The receptor's source is a human donor with non-small cell lung cancer who had stable disease on radiotherapy plus ipilimumab. The CDR3, as DNA: TGCGCCAGCAGCTTGGTAGTCAGTCCCTACGAGCAGTACTTC. Residues: CASSLVVSPYEQYF.